Listed below are T cell receptor beta chains from one sample, sequenced in a study of cytomegalovirus exposure and HLA in healthy donors. Sequenced by immunoSEQ multiplex PCR; TCRdb stores in-frame clones only, minus some. Seen here are about 130,000 clones, about four fifths observed once, and the top ten hold about 4.9%. Sequencing input: PBMCs. The receptors were gathered from a man younger than 45 in good health. The CDR3 runs from the conserved cysteine through the conserved F or W. A D gene is named only where the DNA matches it firmly. A clone size is listed for some rows: how often the clone was seen (once, few, many), or a class if it is expanded.

V	J	D	size	DNA	CDR3
TRBV6-5	TRBJ1-5	TRBD1	.	TGTGCCAGCAGTTACACTGACAGGGACCAGCCCCAGCATTTT	CASSYTDRDQPQHF
TRBV6-1	TRBJ2-3	.	.	TGTGCCAGCAGTGGGGGGACTCGCACAGATACGCAGTATTTT	CASSGGTRTDTQYF
TRBV6-5	TRBJ2-7	.	few	TGTGCCAGCAGCAAGACAGGGACTCCCTACGAGCAGTACTTC	CASSKTGTPYEQYF
TRBV15	TRBJ1-5	TRBD1	.	TGTGCCACCAGCAAGGGGGGGACAGGGGATCAGCCCCAGCATTTT	CATSKGGTGDQPQHF
TRBV5-1	TRBJ2-3	.	.	TGCGCCAGCAGCTTAGGACAGAACACAGATACGCAGTATTTT	CASSLGQNTDTQYF
TRBV19	TRBJ1-5	.	.	TGTGCCAGTAGTATAATGTCGAGCAATCAGCCCCAGCATTTT	CASSIMSSNQPQHF
TRBV27	TRBJ1-1	.	.	TGTGCCAGCAGTTACCCCGGGGGAGTCGGGGCTTTCTTT	CASSYPGGVGAFF
TRBV6-5	TRBJ1-5	TRBD1	once	TGTGCCAGCAGGGGGACAGGGGTGCGGCAGCCCCAGCATTTT	CASRGTGVRQPQHF
TRBV5-1	TRBJ1-2	TRBD1	few	TGCGCCAGCACCCTATCCCTACAGGGGGCAGGAGGCTACACCTTC	CASTLSLQGAGGYTF
TRBV5-8	TRBJ1-2	.	.	TGTGCCAGCAGCTTGAGGGGGATCGCTAGCTATGGCTACACCTTC	CASSLRGIASYGYTF
TRBV9	TRBJ2-3	TRBD2	.	TGTGCCAGCAGCTCCGACGGGGGAGGGCCCACAGATACGCAGTATTTT	CASSSDGGGPTDTQYF
TRBV6-5	TRBJ2-7	TRBD2	.	TGTGCCAGCAGCTCTGGTAGGACTAGCGGTGGGGAGCAGTACTTC	CASSSGRTSGGEQYF
TRBV7-8	TRBJ2-5	TRBD2	.	TGTGCCAGCAGCTTACTTTCCGGGACTAGCGGGAGTCAGGCTCAAGAGACCCAGTACTTC	CASSLLSGTSGSQAQETQYF
TRBV10-3	TRBJ2-7	TRBD1	.	TGTGCCATCGCCCAGGGGGCTTACGAGCAGTACTTC	CAIAQGAYEQYF
TRBV5-1	TRBJ2-1	.	many	TGCGCCAGCAGCCTCGCTCGGGTGAGTCGCAATGAGCAGTTCTTC	CASSLARVSRNEQFF
TRBV19	TRBJ2-1	.	.	TGTGTCAGTAGTACATTCGGTGAGCAGTTCTTC	CVSSTFGEQFF
TRBV30	TRBJ2-7	.	.	TGTGCCTGGAGTGTACTTTGGGGACAAATATCCTACGAGCAGTACTTC	CAWSVLWGQISYEQYF
TRBV5-1	TRBJ2-1	.	.	TGCGCCAGCAGCTTGGTATCAGCCTACAATGAGCAGTTCTTC	CASSLVSAYNEQFF
TRBV9	TRBJ2-5	.	.	TGTGCCAGCAGCGCCACCGGGGGGACCCAGTACTTC	CASSATGGTQYF
TRBV29-1	TRBJ1-1	TRBD1	.	TGCAGCGGGCGACAGGGGGCCCGGAACACTGAAGCTTTCTTT	CSGRQGARNTEAFF
TRBV28	TRBJ1-2	.	.	TGTGCCAGCTCAGGTTCCTATGGCTACACCTTC	CASSGSYGYTF
TRBV9	TRBJ2-6	.	.	TGTGCCAGCAGCGTAGTCAGCTCTGGGGCCAACGTCCTGACTTTC	CASSVVSSGANVLTF
TRBV10-1	TRBJ2-7	.	.	TGCGCCAGCAGATCCGGGGTCCGCTACGAGCAGTACTTC	CASRSGVRYEQYF
TRBV29-1	TRBJ2-7	TRBD2	few	TGCAGCGTGTCTACTAGCGGGAGTGGGTACGAGCAGTACTTC	CSVSTSGSGYEQYF
TRBV9	TRBJ2-7	TRBD1	.	TGTGCCAGCAGCAAGGGTCCGGGACAGGCCTACGAGCAGTACTTC	CASSKGPGQAYEQYF
TRBV25-1	TRBJ2-1	TRBD1	.	TGTGCCAGCAGTGATTCCGGGACAGGGGACAATGAGCAGTTCTTC	CASSDSGTGDNEQFF
TRBV18	TRBJ2-5	.	.	TGTGCCAGCTCATCGTACCAAGAGACCCAGTACTTC	CASSSYQETQYF
TRBV27	TRBJ2-1	.	once	TGTGCCAGCAGTTTATCTCGGGGGGCCCCCTACAATGAGCAGTTCTTC	CASSLSRGAPYNEQFF
TRBV29-1	TRBJ1-3	.	few	TGCAGCGTCAAGGGGCACTCTGGAAACACCATATATTTT	CSVKGHSGNTIYF
TRBV27	TRBJ2-3	.	.	TGTGCCAGCAGTCCGCGGACTGCCCCAGATACGCAGTATTTT	CASSPRTAPDTQYF
TRBV5-1	TRBJ1-1	.	.	TGCGCCAGCAGCCCGGAGGTTCGGGGATCTCCTGAAGCTTTCTTT	CASSPEVRGSPEAFF
TRBV28	TRBJ2-7	.	.	TGTGCCAGCAGTTCCAGACAGCGTGGATCCTACGAGCAGTACTTC	CASSSRQRGSYEQYF